One and the same sample provided the 13 T cell receptor beta chains below, sequenced in a study of CD8 T cells in ankylosing spondylitis. General study results and limits: Several highly homologous variants formed a TCR beta motif that appeared characteristic of ankylosing spondylitis blood.

For these receptors, no antigen is known. Via MiXCR, TCRdb re-called the 5' RACE reads, giving one row per CDR3 protein. The repertoire consists of about 480,000 distinct CDR3 sequences, with 17% occurring once and the leading ten covering over 0.9%. The specimen sequenced was blood, either unsorted or a sorted T cell fraction (not recorded which). All receptors derive from a male donor with ankylosing spondylitis.

The chain uses TRBV5-6 and TRBJ1-1; tentative D call: TRBD1 (6 bases). V was clipped by 1 base and J by 8 bases, with 24 bases between them. This CDR3 spans 17 amino acids. Germline CDR1 SGHDT, CDR2 YYEEEE. CDR3: CASSLYRVVPNILEAFF. CDR3 in DNA: TGTGCCAGCAGCTTGTACAGGGTCGTACCGAATATCCTAGAAGCTTTCTTT.

This clonotype has only a few counts. The rearrangement joins TRBV5-6 to TRBJ2-1; the D gene could be TRBD1 or TRBD2 (6 bases each). Germline CDR1 and CDR2: SGHDT and YYEEEE. The V end lost 2 bases, the J end lost 12 bases, and 12 bases lay between the germline ends. This CDR3 has 12 amino acids. DNA for the CDR3: TGTGCCAGCAGCTTATCGGGGGCGGGGCAGTTCTTC. Protein product: CASSLSGAGQFF.

This clonotype was observed a few times. The chain joins TRBV30 to TRBJ1-2, with a tentative D call TRBD1 (6 bases). Trimming stripped 1 base from V and 7 bases from J, with 10 bases between. The CDR3 is 12 amino acids. Germline lookup yields CDR1 GTSNPN and CDR2 SVGIG (reference sequence). The CDR3 reads CAWSGGGGGYTF. CDR3 DNA sequence: TGTGCCTGGAGTGGAGGAGGGGGTGGCTACACCTTC.

J is TRBJ1-4 and V is TRBV9; 8 bases fit TRBD1. Looked up from germline, CDR1 is SGDLS and CDR2 is YYNGEE. V shed 4 bases and J 8 bases; nucleotides not matched to a gene: 10. There are 15 residues in the CDR3. CDR3 in DNA: TGTGCCAGCAGCAGCCGGACAGGGTTTGGCGAAAAACTGTTTTTT. Translated: CASSSRTGFGEKLFF.

There are a few counts of this clonotype. For the CDR3, the DNA is TGTGCCATCAGTGAGGAGGGCAGGGTGGCCACTGAAGCTTTCTTT. The encoded protein is CAISEEGRVATEAFF. The V and J genes are TRBV10-3 and TRBJ1-1; D is possibly TRBD1 (5 bases). Germline CDR1 reads ENHRY; CDR2 reads SYGVKD. The ends were cut back, 2 bases at V and 4 bases at J, with 14 bases in the middle. The CDR3 spans 15 residues.

The chain employs TRBV29-1 and TRBJ1-4; D is unclear. V gave up 3 bases and J gave up 6 bases, with 5 bases separating them. This CDR3 is built from 11 residues. Germline CDR1 is SQVTM and CDR2 is ANQGSEA. The CDR3 coding sequence is TGCAGCGTTGACTCTGATGAAAAACTGTTTTTT. This translates into CSVDSDEKLFF.

This chain links TRBV27 with TRBJ1-2; 9 positions match TRBD1. Germline lookup yields CDR1 MNHEY and CDR2 SMNVEV (reference sequence). CDR3 length: 15 amino acids. V gave up 4 bases and J gave up 6 bases; unmatched junction bases: 9. The chain's CDR3 is CASSSGTGRQDGYTF. As DNA, the CDR3 is TGTGCCAGCAGTTCCGGGACAGGGCGGCAGGATGGCTACACCTTC.

This clonotype was recorded many times. The CDR3 nucleotides read TGCAGCGTCAGAGCGGGAGGGCCCAATGAGCAGTTCTTC. This sequence encodes CSVRAGGPNEQFF. The chain recombines TRBV29-1 with TRBJ2-1; 10 bases are a match to TRBD2. From germline, CDR1 is SQVTM and CDR2 ANQGSEA. This CDR3 has 13 residues. V dropped 6 bases and J dropped 6; count of bases not matched to a gene: 5.

V is TRBV3-1 and J is TRBJ1-6; a possible D gene is TRBD1 (5 bases). Germline assignment: CDR1 LGHDT and CDR2 YNNKEL (reference sequence). This CDR3 contains 16 residues. Trimming pared 2 bases from V and 2 bases from J, leaving 10 bases between. The CDR3 DNA is TGTGCCAGCAGCCAAAAAGGGACGCCCTATAATTCACCCCTCCACTTT. It is translated as CASSQKGTPYNSPLHF.

This clonotype occurred many times. The chain recombines TRBV3-1 with TRBJ2-6; D is uncertain. The CDR3 totals 16 residues. The V end lost 1 base, the J end lost 0 bases, and 7 bases lay between the germline ends. The germline CDR1 and CDR2 sequences are LGHDT and YNNKEL (reference sequence). The CDR3 loop reads CASSQARTSGANVLTF. In DNA form, the CDR3 reads TGTGCCAGCAGCCAAGCCCGAACCTCTGGGGCCAACGTCCTGACTTTC.

The rearrangement uses TRBV20-1 and TRBJ2-3; 10 nucleotides line up with TRBD2. The V gene end was trimmed by 2 bases and the J gene end by 3 bases; junction bases not matched to a gene: 11. Germline CDR1 reads DFQATT; CDR2 reads SNEGSKA (reference sequence). The CDR3 extends over 17 amino acids. The CDR3 region is CSARHPSGRVGTDTQYF. The CDR3 region has the DNA TGCAGTGCTAGACACCCTAGCGGGAGAGTGGGAACAGATACGCAGTATTTT.

The gene calls are TRBV28 and TRBJ2-4, with D perhaps matching TRBD1 (6 bases). The germline V gene has CDR1 MDHEN and CDR2 SYDVKM. The CDR3 spans 16 residues. The germline V and J ends were trimmed by 2 bases and 3 bases, with 14 bases remaining between them. The CDR3 bases are TGTGCCAGCAGTTTAGGGGGCAGCGGCAACAAAAACATTCAGTACTTC. Protein: CASSLGGSGNKNIQYF.

This clonotype has a handful of counts. The junction departs from the called germline gene at one end, perhaps through a read error. The CDR3 loop reads CASSFRTWGETQYF. The CDR3 nucleotides are TGTGCTAGCAGCTTCCGGACCTGGGGAGAGACCCAGTACTTC. The chain combines TRBV7-7 with TRBJ2-5; no clear D. CDR1 and CDR2 from the germline V gene are SSHAT and FNYEAQ (reference sequence). CDR3 length: 14 amino acids.